Listed below are T cell receptor beta chains from one sample, sequenced in a study of T cell repertoires in cytomegalovirus infection. TCRdb ran MiXCR on the reads and lists one entry per CDR3 protein. Seen here are 650,000 to 850,000 distinct CDR3 sequences, approximately 32% observed once, and the top ten hold approximately 14%. These TCRs are of unknown antigen specificity. The sequenced sample was cultured CD8+ T cells from PBMCs, obtained from culture after CMV antigen stimulation. Receptors were obtained from a human donor in good health (CMV status not recorded). Some clones in this sample may be carry-over from other donors' samples. Both conserved end residues are part of each CDR3. D genes are given only for firm matches. Clone size is not always given. Where it is, it says once, few, many or a class for expanded clones.

cdr3_nt | cdr3_aa | clone_size | j_call | v_call | d_call
TGTGCCAGCAGCTTAGAGGGGGGCACGGGTACAGATACGCAGTATTTT | CASSLEGGTGTDTQYF | NA | TRBJ2-3 | TRBV7-6 | NA
TGTGCCAGCAGCTCCGCGGACAGGCTACTGGCTGAAGCTTTCTTT | CASSSADRLLAEAFF | many | TRBJ1-1 | TRBV7-2 | TRBD1
TGTGCCAGCAGTAAAAGGGACAGAAGCTACGAGCAGTACTTC | CASSKRDRSYEQYF | few | TRBJ2-7 | TRBV27 | TRBD1
TGCAGTGCTAGAGATCTGTATGAGGGGGTCACTGAAGCTTTCTTT | CSARDLYEGVTEAFF | NA | TRBJ1-1 | TRBV20-1 | NA
TGTGCCAGCAGTAACACGGCCCTCTATGGCTACACCTTC | CASSNTALYGYTF | NA | TRBJ1-2 | TRBV27 | NA
TGTGCCAGCAGTTCGACAGGGGGTTCGGCTAATGAAAAACTGTTTTTT | CASSSTGGSANEKLFF | NA | TRBJ1-4 | TRBV2 | TRBD1
TGTGCCAGCTGCCCCAGCACGTTCGGGGGAAACACCATATATTTT | CASCPSTFGGNTIYF | NA | TRBJ1-3 | TRBV7-6 | NA
TGCAGTGCTAGAGCGCCAGGACAGGGGAAGGCCTACGAGCAGTACTTC | CSARAPGQGKAYEQYF | many | TRBJ2-7 | TRBV20-1 | TRBD1
TGCGCCAGCAGCCAAGAGAGGATCCGCCAAGAGACCCAGTACTTC | CASSQERIRQETQYF | NA | TRBJ2-5 | TRBV4-3 | NA
TGCAGTGCTAGAAAACCCGGGACAGGTTACTACAATGAGCAGTTCTTC | CSARKPGTGYYNEQFF | once | TRBJ2-1 | TRBV20-1 | TRBD1
TGTGCCAGCAGCCAAGAGGGGGTTGGAAACACCATATATTTT | CASSQEGVGNTIYF | NA | TRBJ1-3 | TRBV4-2 | NA
TGTGCCAGCAGCCCTTCACCTCGGGGGGAAGATACGCAGTATTTT | CASSPSPRGEDTQYF | once | TRBJ2-3 | TRBV9 | TRBD2
TGTGCCAGCCGAACAGGGGGGGAAGAAAAACTGTTTTTT | CASRTGGEEKLFF | NA | TRBJ1-4 | TRBV27 | TRBD1
TGCAGTGCTAGACCGCGCTCGGGGCCCTATAATTCACCCCTCCACTTT | CSARPRSGPYNSPLHF | few | TRBJ1-6 | TRBV20-1 | NA
TGCGCCAGCAGCCTCTCGGGACAAATGAACACTGAAGCTTTCTTT | CASSLSGQMNTEAFF | few | TRBJ1-1 | TRBV4-1 | NA
TGTGCCAGCAGTTTGATTAACACCATATATTTT | CASSLINTIYF | NA | TRBJ1-3 | TRBV12-3/TRBV12-4 | NA
TGTGCCAGCAGTTTATCGGGGGACGGACCATCCTACGAGCAGTACTTC | CASSLSGDGPSYEQYF | NA | TRBJ2-7 | TRBV27 | NA
TGTGCCAGCAGCGCTAAACTAGCGGGAATCTACAATGAGCAGTTCTTC | CASSAKLAGIYNEQFF | NA | TRBJ2-1 | TRBV5-4 | TRBD2